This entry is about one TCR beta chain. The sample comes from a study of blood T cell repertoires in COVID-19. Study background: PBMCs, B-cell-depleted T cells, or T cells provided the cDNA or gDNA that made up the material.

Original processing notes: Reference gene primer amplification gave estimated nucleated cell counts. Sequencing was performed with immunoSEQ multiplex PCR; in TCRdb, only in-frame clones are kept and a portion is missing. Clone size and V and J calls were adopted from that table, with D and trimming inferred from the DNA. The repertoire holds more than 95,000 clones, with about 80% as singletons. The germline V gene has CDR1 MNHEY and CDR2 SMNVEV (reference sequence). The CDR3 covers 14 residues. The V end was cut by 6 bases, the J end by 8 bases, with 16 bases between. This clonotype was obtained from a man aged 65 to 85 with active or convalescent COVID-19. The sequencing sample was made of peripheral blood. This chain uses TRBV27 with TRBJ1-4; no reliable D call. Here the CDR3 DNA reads TGTGCCAGCAGCCTCGATTGGGCTGACGAAAAACTGTTTTTT. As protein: CASSLDWADEKLFF.